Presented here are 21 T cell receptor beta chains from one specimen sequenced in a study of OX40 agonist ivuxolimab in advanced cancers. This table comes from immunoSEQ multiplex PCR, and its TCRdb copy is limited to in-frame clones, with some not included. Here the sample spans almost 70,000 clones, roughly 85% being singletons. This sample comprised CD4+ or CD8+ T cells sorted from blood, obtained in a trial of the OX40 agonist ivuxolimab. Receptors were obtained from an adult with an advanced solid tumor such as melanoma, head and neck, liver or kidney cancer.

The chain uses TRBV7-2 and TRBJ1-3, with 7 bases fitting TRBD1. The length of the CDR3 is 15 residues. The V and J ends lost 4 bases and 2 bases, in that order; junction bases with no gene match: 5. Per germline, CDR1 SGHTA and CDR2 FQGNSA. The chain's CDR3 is CASSSQTGAGNTIYF. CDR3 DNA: TGTGCCAGCAGCTCGCAAACAGGGGCTGGAAACACCATATATTTT.

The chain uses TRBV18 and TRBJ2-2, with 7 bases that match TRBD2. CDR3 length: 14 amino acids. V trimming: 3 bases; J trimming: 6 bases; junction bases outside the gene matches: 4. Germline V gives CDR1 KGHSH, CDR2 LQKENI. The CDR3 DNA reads TGTGCCAGCTCACCGAACCGGGAGGCCGGGGAGCTGTTTTTT. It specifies CASSPNREAGELFF.

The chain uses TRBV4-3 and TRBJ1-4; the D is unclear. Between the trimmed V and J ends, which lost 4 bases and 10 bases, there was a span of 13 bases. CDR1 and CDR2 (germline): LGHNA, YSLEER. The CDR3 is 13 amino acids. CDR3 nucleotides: TGCGCCAGCAGCCCCTTGATATGGGGAAAACTGTTTTTT. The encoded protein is CASSPLIWGKLFF.

CDR3 coding DNA: TGCGCCAGCAGCCCGGACCGTGTTGGTGGCTACACCTTC. Translating gives CASSPDRVGGYTF. The chain links TRBV5-1 to TRBJ1-2, with D uncertain. V lost 4 bases and J lost 7, with 14 bases in between. CDR1 SGHRS and CDR2 YFSETQ come from the germline V gene. This CDR3 is built from 13 residues.

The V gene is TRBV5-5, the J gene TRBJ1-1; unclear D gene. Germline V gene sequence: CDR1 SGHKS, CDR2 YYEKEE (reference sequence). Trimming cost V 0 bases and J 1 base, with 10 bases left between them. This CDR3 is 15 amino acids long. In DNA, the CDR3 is TGTGCCAGCAGCTTGGGGCTAATAGAGAACACTGAAGCTTTCTTT. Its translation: CASSLGLIENTEAFF.

The CDR3 region is CASSVALGTPGVGETQYF. The CDR3 DNA is TGTGCCAGCAGCGTAGCTTTGGGGACCCCCGGGGTAGGAGAGACCCAGTACTTC. The chain combines TRBV9 with TRBJ2-5, with D perhaps matching TRBD1 or TRBD2 (5 bases each). Trimming took 0 bases from V and 4 from J, leaving 22 bases between them. The CDR3 covers 18 residues. Per germline, CDR1 SGDLS and CDR2 YYNGEE.

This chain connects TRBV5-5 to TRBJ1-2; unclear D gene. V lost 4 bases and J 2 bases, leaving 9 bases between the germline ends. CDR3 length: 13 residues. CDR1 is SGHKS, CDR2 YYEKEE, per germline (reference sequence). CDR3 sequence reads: CASSPAHNYGYTF. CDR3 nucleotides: TGTGCCAGCAGCCCAGCTCACAACTATGGCTACACCTTC.

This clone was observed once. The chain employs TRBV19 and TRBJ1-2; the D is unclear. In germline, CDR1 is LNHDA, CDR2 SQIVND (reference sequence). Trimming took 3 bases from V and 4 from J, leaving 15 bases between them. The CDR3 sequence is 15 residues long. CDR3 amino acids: CASSIYGPFSYGYTF. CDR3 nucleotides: TGTGCCAGTAGTATTTACGGACCTTTCTCCTATGGCTACACCTTC.

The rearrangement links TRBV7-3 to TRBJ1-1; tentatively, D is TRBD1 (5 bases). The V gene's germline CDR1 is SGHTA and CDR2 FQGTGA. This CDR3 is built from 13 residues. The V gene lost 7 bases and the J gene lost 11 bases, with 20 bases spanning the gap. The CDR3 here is CASTPERGKGAFF. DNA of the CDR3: TGTGCCAGCACCCCGGAGCGGGGGAAGGGCGCTTTCTTT.

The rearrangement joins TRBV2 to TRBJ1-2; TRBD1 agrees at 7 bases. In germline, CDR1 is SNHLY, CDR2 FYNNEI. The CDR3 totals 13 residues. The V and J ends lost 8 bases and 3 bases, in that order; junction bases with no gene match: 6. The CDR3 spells CASGQEGYYGYTF. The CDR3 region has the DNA TGTGCCAGCGGACAGGAGGGATACTATGGCTACACCTTC.

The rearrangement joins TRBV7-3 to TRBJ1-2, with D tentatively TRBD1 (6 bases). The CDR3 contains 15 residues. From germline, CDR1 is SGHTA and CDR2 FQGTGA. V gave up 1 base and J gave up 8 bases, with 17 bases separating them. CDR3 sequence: CASSLKRDTSGGYTF. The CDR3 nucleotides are TGTGCCAGCAGCTTAAAACGGGACACATCCGGGGGCTACACCTTC.

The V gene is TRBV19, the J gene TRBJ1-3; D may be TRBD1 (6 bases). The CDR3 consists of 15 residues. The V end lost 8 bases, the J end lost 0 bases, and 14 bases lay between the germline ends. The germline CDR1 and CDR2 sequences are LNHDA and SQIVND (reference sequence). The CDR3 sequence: CASSQQGYSGNTIYF. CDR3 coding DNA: TGTGCCAGTTCCCAACAGGGTTACTCTGGAAACACCATATATTTT.

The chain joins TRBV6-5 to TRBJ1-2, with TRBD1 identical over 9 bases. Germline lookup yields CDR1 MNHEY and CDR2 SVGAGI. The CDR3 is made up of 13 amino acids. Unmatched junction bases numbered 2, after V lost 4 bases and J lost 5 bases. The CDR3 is CASSSGQGYGYTF. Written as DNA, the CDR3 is TGTGCCAGCAGTTCGGGACAGGGATATGGCTACACCTTC.

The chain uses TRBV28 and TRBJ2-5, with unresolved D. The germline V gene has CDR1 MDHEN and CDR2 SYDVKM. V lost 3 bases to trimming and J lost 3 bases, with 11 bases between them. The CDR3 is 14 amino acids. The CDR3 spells CASSLWTNEETQYF. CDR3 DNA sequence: TGTGCCAGCAGTTTGTGGACCAATGAAGAGACCCAGTACTTC.

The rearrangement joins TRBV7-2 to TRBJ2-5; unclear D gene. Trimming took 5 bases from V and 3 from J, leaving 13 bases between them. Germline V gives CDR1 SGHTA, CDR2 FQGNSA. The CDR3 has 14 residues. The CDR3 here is CASSDIRQEETQYF. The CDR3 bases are TGTGCCAGCAGCGATATCCGACAAGAAGAGACCCAGTACTTC.

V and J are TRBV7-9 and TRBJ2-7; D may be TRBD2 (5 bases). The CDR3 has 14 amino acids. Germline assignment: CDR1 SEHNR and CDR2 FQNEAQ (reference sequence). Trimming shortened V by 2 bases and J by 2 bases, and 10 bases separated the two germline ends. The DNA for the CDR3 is TGTGCCAGCAGCTTAAACGGGGTGACCTACGAGCAGTACTTC. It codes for CASSLNGVTYEQYF.

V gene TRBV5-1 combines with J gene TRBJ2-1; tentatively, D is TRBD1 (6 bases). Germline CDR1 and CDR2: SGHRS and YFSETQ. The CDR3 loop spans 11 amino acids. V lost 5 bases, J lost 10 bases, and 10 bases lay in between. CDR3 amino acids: CASRQGGEQFF. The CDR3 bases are TGCGCCAGCAGACAGGGTGGAGAGCAGTTCTTC.

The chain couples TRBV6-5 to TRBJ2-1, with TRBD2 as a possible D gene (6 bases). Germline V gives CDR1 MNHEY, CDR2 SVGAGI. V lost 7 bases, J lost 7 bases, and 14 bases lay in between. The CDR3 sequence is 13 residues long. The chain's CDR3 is CASNQEGRNEQFF. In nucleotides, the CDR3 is TGTGCCAGCAACCAGGAGGGGCGTAATGAGCAGTTCTTC.

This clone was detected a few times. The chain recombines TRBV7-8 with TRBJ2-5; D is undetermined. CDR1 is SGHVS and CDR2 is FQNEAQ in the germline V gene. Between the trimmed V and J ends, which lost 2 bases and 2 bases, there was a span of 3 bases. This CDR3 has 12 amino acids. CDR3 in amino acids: CASSLFQETQYF. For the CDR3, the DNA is TGTGCCAGCAGCTTATTTCAAGAGACCCAGTACTTC.

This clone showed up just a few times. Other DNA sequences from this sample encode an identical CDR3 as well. CDR3 protein: CASSEGLAGAGTQYF. CDR3 DNA: TGTGCCAGCAGCGAGGGACTAGCGGGCGCGGGGACCCAGTACTTC. V is TRBV7-3 and J is TRBJ2-5; TRBD2 matches at 12 bases. The CDR3 covers 15 residues. CDR1 is SGHTA and CDR2 is FQGTGA in the germline V gene. J was trimmed by 7 bases and V by 5 bases; bases with no gene match: 8.

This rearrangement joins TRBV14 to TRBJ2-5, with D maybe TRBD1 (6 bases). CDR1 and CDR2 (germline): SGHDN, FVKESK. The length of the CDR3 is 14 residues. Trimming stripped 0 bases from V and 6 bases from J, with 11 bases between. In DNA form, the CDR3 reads TGTGCCAGCAGCCAAGAAGTGGGGGCCAAGACCCAGTACTTC. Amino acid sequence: CASSQEVGAKTQYF.